The clone carrying this T cell receptor (beta chain) was seen only a few times. Its matching antigen is unknown. This sample was included in a study of vaccination and CD4 T cells after COVID-19. Whole-study context: Convalescent individuals numbered four females and six males, two being Hispanic.

Oncomine TCR Beta short-read sequencing was applied to DNA from cultured CD4+ T cells. TCRdb called the PCR reads again in MiXCR, with one record for every CDR3 protein. Altogether over 15,000 distinct CDR3 sequences are present, roughly 60% being singletons, with the ten largest covering approximately 7.4%. This sample's treatment: roughly 10-day PBMC culture with coronavirus spike peptide pools or control peptides (ViraFEST assay). Trimming cost V 2 bases and J 9 bases, with 13 bases left between them. The V gene's germline CDR1 is SGHTA and CDR2 FQGNSA. The length of the CDR3 is 13 residues. The chain uses TRBV7-2 and TRBJ1-1; tentatively, D is TRBD1 (5 bases). This TCR came from a human donor who had recovered from COVID-19. Sequencing was performed on CD4+ T cells from blood, cultured in vitro. Written as DNA, the CDR3 is TGTGCCAGCAGCTTATTACAGGCTACTCAAGCTTTCTTT. Its translation: CASSLLQATQAFF.